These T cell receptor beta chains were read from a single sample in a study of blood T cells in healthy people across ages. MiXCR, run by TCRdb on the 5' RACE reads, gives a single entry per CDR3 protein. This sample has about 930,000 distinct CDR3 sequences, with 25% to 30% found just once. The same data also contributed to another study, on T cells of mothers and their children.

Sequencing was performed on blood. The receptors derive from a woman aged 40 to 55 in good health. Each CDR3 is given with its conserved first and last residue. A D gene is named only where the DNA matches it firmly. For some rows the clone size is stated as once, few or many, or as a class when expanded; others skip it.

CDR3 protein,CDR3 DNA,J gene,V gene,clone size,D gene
CASSQIGSPEQYF,TGTGCCAGCAGCCAAATCGGGAGCCCCGAGCAGTACTTC,TRBJ2-7,TRBV7-9,NA,NA
CTSSVIAGVEQFF,TGTACCAGCAGTGTAATAGCGGGGGTTGAGCAGTTCTTC,TRBJ2-1,TRBV9,NA,TRBD2
CASSLGSGGASGEQFF,TGTGCCAGCAGCTTAGGGAGCGGGGGGGCCTCTGGTGAGCAGTTCTTC,TRBJ2-1,TRBV7-6,few,TRBD2
CASSLRTAAQYF,TGTGCCAGCAGCTTAAGGACAGCAGCGCAGTATTTT,TRBJ2-3,TRBV7-2,NA,NA
CASRPRTGDVHEQYF,TGTGCCAGCAGGCCTCGGACAGGGGATGTACACGAGCAGTACTTC,TRBJ2-7,TRBV12-3/TRBV12-4,many,TRBD1
CASRGGGGRLYEQYF,TGTGCCAGCAGGGGGGGCGGGGGTCGACTCTACGAGCAGTACTTC,TRBJ2-7,TRBV6-2/TRBV6-3,NA,NA
CASSQTSGGDNEQFF,TGTGCCAGCAGCCAGACTAGCGGGGGGGATAATGAGCAGTTCTTC,TRBJ2-1,TRBV3-1,NA,TRBD2
CSARGDRRSYEQYF,TGCAGTGCTAGAGGGGACCGACGCTCCTACGAGCAGTACTTC,TRBJ2-7,TRBV20-1,many,NA
CSAPKPGTGVLNTEAFF,TGCAGTGCTCCTAAACCCGGGACAGGGGTTCTGAACACTGAAGCTTTCTTT,TRBJ1-1,TRBV20-1,few,TRBD1
CASSSSLQGYEQFF,TGTGCCAGCAGCTCATCTCTACAGGGGTATGAGCAGTTCTTC,TRBJ2-1,TRBV5-4,many,TRBD1
CASSPGGAFNEQFF,TGTGCCAGCAGTCCGGGGGGGGCGTTCAATGAGCAGTTCTTC,TRBJ2-1,TRBV27,many,TRBD2
CASSQLGLAGSYEQYF,TGTGCCAGCAGCCAGTTAGGACTAGCGGGATCCTACGAGCAGTACTTC,TRBJ2-7,TRBV7-8,few,TRBD2
CSSIRVGTEAFF,TGCAGTTCCATCAGGGTGGGGACTGAAGCTTTCTTT,TRBJ1-1,TRBV20-1,NA,NA
CAWSVRVETQYF,TGTGCCTGGAGTGTACGGGTCGAGACCCAGTACTTC,TRBJ2-5,TRBV30,NA,NA
CASSLTSWSSYNEQFF,TGTGCCAGCAGTTTAACGTCCTGGTCCTCCTACAATGAGCAGTTCTTC,TRBJ2-1,TRBV28,NA,NA
CASSLPPRTGDNEQFF,TGCGCCAGCAGCTTGCCTCCCCGGACAGGGGACAATGAGCAGTTCTTC,TRBJ2-1,TRBV5-1,NA,TRBD1
CASSLAGYSYEQYF,TGTGCCAGCAGCTTAGCTGGTTACTCCTACGAGCAGTACTTC,TRBJ2-7,TRBV7-9,many,NA
CASSRTSGGLETQYF,TGCGCCAGCAGCAGGACTAGCGGGGGGCTGGAGACCCAGTACTTC,TRBJ2-5,TRBV5-1,many,TRBD2
CSARDRQGDYGYTF,TGCAGTGCTAGAGATCGGCAGGGAGACTATGGCTACACCTTC,TRBJ1-2,TRBV20-1,few,NA
CASSLRLRAGVTSYEQYF,TGTGCCAGCAGCTTAAGATTACGGGCGGGGGTTACCTCCTACGAGCAGTACTTC,TRBJ2-7,TRBV7-3,many,TRBD2
CASSSTQEVMEAFF,TGTGCCAGCAGCTCGACTCAGGAGGTTATGGAAGCTTTCTTT,TRBJ1-1,TRBV11-2,few,NA
CASSNPRAGVPYEQYF,TGTGCCAGCAGTAATCCCCGGGCAGGGGTACCCTACGAGCAGTACTTC,TRBJ2-7,TRBV28,many,NA
CSATRGRTYGYTF,TGCAGTGCTACCAGGGGGCGCACCTATGGCTACACCTTC,TRBJ1-2,TRBV20-1,many,TRBD1
CSATLIAGSNEQFF,TGCAGTGCTACCCTCATAGCGGGGTCGAATGAGCAGTTCTTC,TRBJ2-1,TRBV20-1,NA,TRBD2
CSVRSRAGNEQFF,TGCAGCGTTAGATCCAGAGCGGGCAATGAGCAGTTCTTC,TRBJ2-1,TRBV29-1,few,NA
CASSRGQGASSTDTQYF,TGTGCCAGCAGCCGGGGACAGGGGGCCTCTAGCACAGATACGCAGTATTTT,TRBJ2-3,TRBV7-9,NA,TRBD1
CSVEPGQGNYEQYF,TGCAGCGTTGAACCGGGACAGGGGAACTACGAGCAGTACTTC,TRBJ2-7,TRBV29-1,many,TRBD1
CASSLTGGTEAFF,TGTGCCAGCAGCTTAACCGGTGGCACTGAAGCTTTCTTT,TRBJ1-1,TRBV5-1,many,NA
CATSDPRLPATGELFF,TGTGCCACCAGTGACCCTAGGTTGCCGGCGACCGGGGAGCTGTTTTTT,TRBJ2-2,TRBV24-1,NA,NA
CSASHYTANYGYTF,TGCAGTGCTAGTCACTATACAGCTAACTATGGCTACACCTTC,TRBJ1-2,TRBV20-1,few,NA
CASSREVGVGTEAFF,TGTGCCAGCAGCCGTGAAGTCGGGGTGGGAACTGAAGCTTTCTTT,TRBJ1-1,TRBV12-3/TRBV12-4,NA,NA
CASGPDRAPYGYTF,TGTGCTAGTGGTCCGGACAGGGCACCCTATGGCTACACCTTC,TRBJ1-2,TRBV12-5,NA,TRBD1
CATTGQNSNYGYTF,TGTGCCACCACGGGACAGAACTCCAACTATGGCTACACCTTC,TRBJ1-2,TRBV5-5,NA,TRBD1
CSAGGGAGGQETQYF,TGCAGTGCTGGGGGAGGAGCGGGGGGACAAGAGACCCAGTACTTC,TRBJ2-5,TRBV20-1,NA,TRBD2
CASSVEGGVGSPLHF,TGTGCCAGCAGCGTAGAGGGAGGCGTTGGCTCACCCCTCCACTTT,TRBJ1-6,TRBV9,few,NA
CASSFQGVSYEQYF,TGTGCCAGCAGCTTTCAAGGGGTTTCCTACGAGCAGTACTTC,TRBJ2-7,TRBV7-8,many,NA
CASSLYHGAADTQYF,TGTGCCAGCAGCTTATATCACGGAGCTGCAGATACGCAGTATTTT,TRBJ2-3,TRBV7-3,many,NA
CSVETYSGPYEQYF,TGCAGCGTTGAAACGTACAGCGGGCCCTACGAGCAGTACTTC,TRBJ2-7,TRBV29-1,many,NA
CASSLDVGGAYTGELFF,TGCGCCAGCAGCTTGGATGTCGGGGGGGCGTATACCGGGGAGCTGTTTTTT,TRBJ2-2,TRBV5-1,NA,TRBD2
CASSLSPYLGGNEQFF,TGTGCTAGCAGCCTCAGCCCCTACCTAGGGGGCAATGAGCAGTTCTTC,TRBJ2-1,TRBV7-7,few,NA
CASSVAGEPQPQHF,TGTGCCAGCAGCGTAGCTGGGGAACCCCAGCCCCAGCATTTT,TRBJ1-5,TRBV9,few,NA
CASSQEPWAKGQETQYF,TGCGCCAGCAGCCAAGAACCATGGGCCAAGGGGCAAGAGACCCAGTACTTC,TRBJ2-5,TRBV4-1,many,NA
CASSLQAWGSYNEQFF,TGTGCCAGCAGCTTACAAGCGTGGGGGTCCTACAATGAGCAGTTCTTC,TRBJ2-1,TRBV7-3,many,NA
CASSSRWGVSYNEQFF,TGTGCCAGCAGCTCCAGGTGGGGGGTCTCCTACAATGAGCAGTTCTTC,TRBJ2-1,TRBV27,NA,NA
CATSDSRSGESSYEQYF,TGTGCCACCAGTGACTCCCGGAGCGGGGAGAGCTCCTACGAGCAGTACTTC,TRBJ2-7,TRBV24-1,many,TRBD2
CASSLVAGGRTGELFF,TGTGCCAGCAGCCTCGTAGCGGGGGGGCGAACCGGGGAGCTGTTTTTT,TRBJ2-2,TRBV7-3,NA,TRBD2
CSVGDRNQPQHF,TGCAGCGTCGGGGACAGAAATCAGCCCCAGCATTTT,TRBJ1-5,TRBV29-1,NA,TRBD1
CASSLGADAYEQYF,TGTGCCAGCAGTTTGGGGGCGGACGCCTACGAGCAGTACTTC,TRBJ2-7,TRBV27,many,NA
CATSKGRTGGDEQFF,TGTGCCACCAGTAAGGGCCGGACAGGGGGCGATGAGCAGTTCTTC,TRBJ2-1,TRBV24-1,few,TRBD1
CASTFSGGSPLHF,TGTGCCAGCACATTCTCCGGGGGTTCACCCCTCCACTTT,TRBJ1-6,TRBV12-3/TRBV12-4,few,NA
CASSLRLAGRLAKNIQYF,TGTGCCAGCAGTTTAAGACTAGCGGGGAGGCTAGCCAAAAACATTCAGTACTTC,TRBJ2-4,TRBV28,once,TRBD2
CASSLEPSGGTDTQYF,TGTGCCAGCAGCTTGGAACCTAGCGGGGGCACAGATACGCAGTATTTT,TRBJ2-3,TRBV5-4,NA,TRBD2
CASSSGAGWTEAFF,TGCGCCAGCAGCTCGGGGGCAGGGTGGACTGAAGCTTTCTTT,TRBJ1-1,TRBV5-1,NA,NA
CSGTGEGGYTF,TGCAGCGGCACAGGGGAAGGGGGCTACACCTTC,TRBJ1-2,TRBV29-1,few,TRBD1
CASSKSVKKGLVSYEQYF,TGTGCCAGCAGCAAATCGGTTAAAAAGGGACTAGTGAGTTACGAGCAGTACTTC,TRBJ2-7,TRBV21-1,NA,NA